This T cell receptor beta chain was profiled in a study of T-cell reconstitution after alpha-beta-depleted transplantation in children. Trimming shortened V by 4 bases and J by 0 bases, and 11 bases separated the two germline ends. CDR3 length: 15 residues. Germline CDR1 SGHRS, CDR2 YFSETQ. During its preparation, the TCRbeta library received unique molecular identifiers. One entry per CDR3 protein, called by TCRdb with MiXCR from the PCR reads. Of 490,000 or so distinct CDR3 sequences listed, 9.5% to 15% are singletons. Specimen: PBMCs from the stem cell graft donor, collected from the stem cell graft. This TCR derives from a human donor who donated a stem cell graft to a child with combined immunodeficiency. The chain employs TRBV5-1 and TRBJ1-3; D not certain. The DNA of the CDR3 is TGCGCCAGCAGCAATCCTCGAGGCTCTGGAAACACCATATATTTT. It translates to CASSNPRGSGNTIYF.